The 14 T cell receptor beta chains reported below all come from one sample, sequenced in a study of early T cells in non-severe SARS-CoV-2 infection. A single record per CDR3 protein comes from TCRdb applying MiXCR to the 5' RACE reads. Of 25,000 to 35,000 distinct CDR3 sequences listed, 5.5% to 8% are singletons. The specimen sequenced was whole blood. The receptors here all came from an adult who was a healthcare worker with PCR-confirmed SARS-CoV-2 infection or an uninfected control (not recorded which).

In this sample, this clonotype turned up many times. The chain is built from TRBV14 and TRBJ2-3, with 7 bases fitting TRBD2. J lost 6 bases, V lost 0 bases, and 6 bases had no gene match. The CDR3 is 15 residues long. Germline-derived CDR1 and CDR2 are SGHDN and FVKESK. CDR3 in amino acids: CASSQDGGSLDTQYF. The DNA for the CDR3 is TGTGCCAGCAGCCAAGATGGCGGGAGTTTGGATACGCAGTATTTT.

Many counts were recorded for this clonotype. This chain uses TRBV20-1 with TRBJ2-5; 11 bases are a match to TRBD2. Losses at the gene ends were 6 bases for V and 6 bases for J; bases not matched to a gene: 9. CDR3 length: 14 amino acids. In germline, CDR1 is DFQATT, CDR2 SNEGSKA (reference sequence). CDR3 nucleotides: TGCAGTGCCCGGGCGACTAGCGGGGCGAAGACCCAGTACTTC. Translation: CSARATSGAKTQYF.

At least ten counts were recorded for this clonotype. The V gene is TRBV12-3 or TRBV12-4, the J gene TRBJ2-7; 7 bases match TRBD1. The CDR3 is made up of 15 amino acids. J was trimmed by 3 bases and V by 3 bases; bases with no gene match: 8. The CDR3 DNA is TGTGCCAGCAGTTTTTCTGCCGGACAGGTCTACGAGCAGTACTTC. Translated, it gives CASSFSAGQVYEQYF.

Ten or more counts support this clonotype. The chain carries TRBV20-1 and TRBJ2-3; 7 bases map to TRBD2. Germline CDR1 DFQATT, CDR2 SNEGSKA (reference sequence). The CDR3 is made up of 16 amino acids. V gave up 5 bases and J gave up 2 bases; unmatched junction bases: 13. The CDR3: CSAHPVSSGDTDTQYF. The DNA for the CDR3 is TGCAGTGCTCACCCCGTGTCTAGCGGAGACACAGATACGCAGTATTTT.

This clonotype was seen only a few times. The chain has TRBV7-9 and TRBJ2-7; D is perhaps TRBD2 (6 bases). Deletions cut 4 bases from V and 9 bases from J, with 22 bases between. The CDR3 is 15 residues long. Germline CDR1 and CDR2: SEHNR and FQNEAQ (reference sequence). CDR3 protein: CASSSIRESSTWQYF. The DNA of the CDR3 is TGTGCCAGCAGCTCGATCCGGGAGTCCTCTACGTGGCAGTACTTC.

The chain couples TRBV29-1 to TRBJ2-1, with 16 bases identical to TRBD2. From germline, CDR1 is SQVTM and CDR2 ANQGSEA. J was trimmed by 4 bases and V by 5 bases; bases with no gene match: 8. The CDR3 spans 17 residues. CDR3: CSVSGTSGREQYNEQFF. CDR3 DNA sequence: TGCAGCGTTTCAGGGACTAGCGGGAGGGAACAATACAATGAGCAGTTCTTC.

This clonotype was detected many times. The chain combines TRBV20-1 with TRBJ2-6; tentatively, D is TRBD2 (6 bases). V dropped 0 bases and J dropped 1 base, with 10 bases sitting between them. In germline, CDR1 is DFQATT, CDR2 SNEGSKA (reference sequence). The CDR3 has 16 amino acids. CDR3 DNA: TGCAGTGCTAGAGAGGGAGGCTGGTCTGGGGCCAACGTCCTGACTTTC. This codes for CSAREGGWSGANVLTF.

This clonotype was counted between two and nine times. The gene calls are TRBV7-9 and TRBJ2-2; D uncertain. V lost 2 bases and J 1 base, leaving 5 bases between the germline ends. Germline V gene sequence: CDR1 SEHNR, CDR2 FQNEAQ (reference sequence). CDR3 length equals 14 residues. The CDR3 region has the DNA TGTGCCAGCAGCTTATCCCAGAACACCGGGGAGCTGTTTTTT. Translated, it gives CASSLSQNTGELFF.

This clonotype showed up just a few times. One junction end does not reproduce the germline sequence, and a read error may be involved. The chain combines TRBV19 with TRBJ2-1; D remains ambiguous. The length of the CDR3 is 12 residues. CDR1 LNHDA and CDR2 SQIVND come from the germline V gene (reference sequence). CDR3: CASSAGRPSVVF. The CDR3 DNA is TGTGCCAGTAGTGCAGGACGTCCCTCCGTCGTCTTC.

This clonotype appeared a few times. The J gene is TRBJ1-4, the V gene TRBV5-1; the D is unclear. Germline assignment: CDR1 SGHRS and CDR2 YFSETQ. The CDR3 spans 14 residues. The V end was cut by 2 bases, the J end by 7 bases, with 12 bases between. The CDR3 loop reads CASSFKEVIEKLFF. The CDR3 region has the DNA TGCGCCAGCAGCTTTAAAGAAGTTATTGAAAAACTGTTTTTT. The whole variable domain, filled in from reference TRBV5-1 and TRBJ1-4, reads KAGVTQTPRYLIKTRGQQVTLSCSPISGHRSVSWYQQTPGQGLQFLFEYFSETQRNKGNFPGRFSGRQFSNSRSEMNVSTLELGDSALYLCASSFKEVIEKLFFGSGTQLSVL.

V is TRBV2 and J is TRBJ2-5; 12 bases agree with TRBD2. Germline lookup yields CDR1 SNHLY and CDR2 FYNNEI. The length of the CDR3 is 15 residues. V lost 7 bases to trimming and J lost 4 bases; unmatched junction nucleotides: 7. For the CDR3, the DNA is TGTGCCAGCACCCGACTAGCGGGAGTTGGAGAGACCCAGTACTTC. It specifies CASTRLAGVGETQYF.

The rearrangement joins TRBV12-3 or TRBV12-4 to TRBJ1-2; D is possibly TRBD1 (5 bases). The CDR3 extends over 15 amino acids. V lost 1 base, J lost 3 bases, and 12 bases lay in between. The CDR3 is CASSLVAGSYYGYTF. The DNA for the CDR3 is TGTGCCAGCAGTTTAGTGGCAGGGAGCTACTATGGCTACACCTTC.

The chain uses TRBV15 and TRBJ1-1; 7 nucleotides match TRBD1. This CDR3 comprises 15 residues. Germline CDR1 LNHNV, CDR2 YYDKDF (reference sequence). The J segment lost 0 bases and the V segment lost 1 base, leaving 2 bases of the junction unmatched. In DNA, the CDR3 is TGTGCCACCAGCAGAGTTGGGACAGTGAACACTGAAGCTTTCTTT. It specifies CATSRVGTVNTEAFF.

The chain employs TRBV5-6 and TRBJ2-6; maybe TRBD2 (5 bases). Trimming removed 5 bases at V and 5 bases at J, with 14 bases between. CDR1 and CDR2 from the germline V gene are SGHDT and YYEEEE. The CDR3 is made up of 15 amino acids. CDR3 nucleotide sequence: TGTGCCAGCAGAGATAGCGCCTTCCGGGCCAACGTCCTGACTTTC. It codes for CASRDSAFRANVLTF.